This TCR beta chain was documented in a study of blood T cells in healthy people across ages. The CDR3 totals 16 residues. The germline V gene encodes CDR1 SGHVS and CDR2 FQNEAQ. The ends were cut back, 4 bases at V and 1 base at J, with 14 bases in the middle. Findings and limits, study-wide: Unsorted PBMCs blocked a conclusive comparison of naive and antigen-experienced cells.

Only a few counts were recorded for this clonotype. Its matching antigen is unknown. Together with a sample-barcoded 5' primer, a J-beta primer mix was included in a second PCR lasting roughly 6 to 12 cycles. TCRdb called the 5' RACE reads again in MiXCR, with one record for every CDR3 protein. The sample holds 1 million or so distinct CDR3 sequences, approximately 25% seen once. The sample also formed part of further work on T cells of mothers and their children. As that report states: About 6 children, together with their three healthy Caucasian mothers, made up the donors.

The chain joins TRBV7-8 to TRBJ1-5; D is possibly TRBD1 (6 bases). The sequenced sample consisted of blood. This clonotype was sampled from a girl aged 2-10 years in good health. The CDR3 here is CASSSRGGVSNQPQHF. CDR3 sequence (DNA): TGTGCCAGCAGCTCTAGGGGGGGGGTAAGCAATCAGCCCCAGCATTTT.